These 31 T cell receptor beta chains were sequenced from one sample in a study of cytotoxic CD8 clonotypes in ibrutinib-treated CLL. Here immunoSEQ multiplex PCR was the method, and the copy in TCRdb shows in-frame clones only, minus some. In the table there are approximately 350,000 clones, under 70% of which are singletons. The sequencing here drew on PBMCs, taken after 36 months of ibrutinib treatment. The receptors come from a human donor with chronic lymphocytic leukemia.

The DNA of the CDR3 is TGCAGCGTTGATCGTAGGGACGGCCCGGAAGCTTTCTTT. Translation gives CSVDRRDGPEAFF. The J gene is TRBJ1-1, the V gene TRBV29-1; D is possibly TRBD1 (5 bases). The CDR3 has 13 amino acids. Trimming took 3 bases from V and 8 from J, leaving 16 bases between them. Germline lookup yields CDR1 SQVTM and CDR2 ANQGSEA.

The CDR3 DNA reads as TGTGCCAGCTCACTAGCCAGGGGTGAGACTGAAGCTTTCTTT. Protein product: CASSLARGETEAFF. V gene TRBV18 combines with J gene TRBJ1-1, with D possibly matching TRBD1 (6 bases). The CDR3 has 14 amino acids. Germline-derived CDR1 and CDR2 are KGHSH and LQKENI. V lost 4 bases to trimming and J lost 5 bases, with 14 bases between them.

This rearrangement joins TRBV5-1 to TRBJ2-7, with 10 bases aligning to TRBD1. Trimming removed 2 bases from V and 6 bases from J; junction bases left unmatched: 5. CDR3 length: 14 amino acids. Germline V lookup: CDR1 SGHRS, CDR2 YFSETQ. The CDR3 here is CASSFPGQGREQYF. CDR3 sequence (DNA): TGCGCCAGCAGCTTCCCGGGACAGGGGCGCGAGCAGTACTTC.

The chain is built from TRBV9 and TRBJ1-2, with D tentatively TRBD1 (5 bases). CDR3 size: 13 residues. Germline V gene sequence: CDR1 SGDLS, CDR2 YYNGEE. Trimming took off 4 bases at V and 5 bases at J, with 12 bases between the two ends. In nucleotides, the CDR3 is TGTGCCAGCAGCAACTCAGGGCCATATGGCTACACCTTC. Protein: CASSNSGPYGYTF.

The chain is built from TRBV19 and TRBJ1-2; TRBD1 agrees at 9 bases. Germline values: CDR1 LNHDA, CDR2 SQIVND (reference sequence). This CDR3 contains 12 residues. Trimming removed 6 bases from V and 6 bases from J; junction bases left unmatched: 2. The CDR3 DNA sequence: TGTGCCAGTAGCTACAGGGGGCATGGCTACACCTTC. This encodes CASSYRGHGYTF.

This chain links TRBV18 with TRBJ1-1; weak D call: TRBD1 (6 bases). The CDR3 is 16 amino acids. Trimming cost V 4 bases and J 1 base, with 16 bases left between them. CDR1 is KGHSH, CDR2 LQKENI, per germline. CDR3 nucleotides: TGTGCCAGCTCACAGGTCGGGGGGCATACGAACACTGAAGCTTTCTTT. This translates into CASSQVGGHTNTEAFF. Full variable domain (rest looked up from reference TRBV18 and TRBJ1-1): NAGVMQNPRHLVRRRGQEARLRCSPMKGHSHVYWYRQLPEEGLKFMVYLQKENIIDESGMPKERFSAEFPKEGPSILRIQQVVRGDSAAYFCASSQVGGHTNTEAFFGQGTRLTVV.

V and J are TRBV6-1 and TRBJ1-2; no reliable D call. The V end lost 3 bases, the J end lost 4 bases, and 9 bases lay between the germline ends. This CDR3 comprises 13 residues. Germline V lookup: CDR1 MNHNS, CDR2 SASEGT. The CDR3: CASSESNSYGYTF. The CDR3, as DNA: TGTGCCAGCAGTGAGTCGAACAGCTATGGCTACACCTTC.

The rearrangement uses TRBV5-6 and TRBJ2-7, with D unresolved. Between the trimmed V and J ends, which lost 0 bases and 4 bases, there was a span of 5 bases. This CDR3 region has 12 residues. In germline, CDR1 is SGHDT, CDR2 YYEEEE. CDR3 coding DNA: TGTGCCAGCAGCTTGGGGCAATACGAGCAGTACTTC. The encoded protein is CASSLGQYEQYF.

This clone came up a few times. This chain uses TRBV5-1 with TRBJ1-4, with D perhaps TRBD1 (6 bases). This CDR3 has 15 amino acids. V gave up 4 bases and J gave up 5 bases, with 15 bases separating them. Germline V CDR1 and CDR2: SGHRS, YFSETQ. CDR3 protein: CASSISGVVNEKLFF. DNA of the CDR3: TGCGCCAGCAGCATATCAGGGGTGGTGAATGAAAAACTGTTTTTT.

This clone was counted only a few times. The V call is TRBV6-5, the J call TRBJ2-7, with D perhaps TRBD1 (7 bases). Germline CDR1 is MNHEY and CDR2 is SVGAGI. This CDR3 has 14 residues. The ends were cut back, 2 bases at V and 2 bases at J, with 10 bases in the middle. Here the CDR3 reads CASSYQGGPYEQYF. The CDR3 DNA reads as TGTGCCAGCAGTTACCAGGGGGGACCCTACGAGCAGTACTTC.

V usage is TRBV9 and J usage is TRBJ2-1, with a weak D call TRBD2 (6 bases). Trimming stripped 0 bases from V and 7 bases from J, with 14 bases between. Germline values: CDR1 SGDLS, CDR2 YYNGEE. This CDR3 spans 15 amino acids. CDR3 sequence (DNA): TGTGCCAGCAGCGTAGTTGGAGGGAGAGCAAATGAGCAGTTCTTC. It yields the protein CASSVVGGRANEQFF.

This chain's CDR3 is CASSFQAGVGNEQFF. The CDR3 coding sequence is TGCGCCAGCAGCTTTCAAGCGGGAGTTGGCAATGAGCAGTTCTTC. The V and J genes are TRBV5-1 and TRBJ2-1; TRBD2 aligns across 8 bases. The CDR3 runs 15 residues. V gave up 2 bases and J gave up 6 bases; unmatched junction bases: 7. Germline-derived CDR1 and CDR2 are SGHRS and YFSETQ.

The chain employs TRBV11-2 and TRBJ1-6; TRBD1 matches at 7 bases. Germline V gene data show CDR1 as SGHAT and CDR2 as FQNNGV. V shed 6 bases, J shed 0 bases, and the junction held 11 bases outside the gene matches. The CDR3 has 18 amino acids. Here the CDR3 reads CASRLAYRGLSYNSPLHF. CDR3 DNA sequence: TGTGCCAGCAGACTTGCGTACAGGGGCCTCTCCTATAATTCACCCCTCCACTTT.

CDR3 sequence reads: CASSVTSQETQYF. As DNA, the CDR3 is TGTGCCAGCAGCGTAACCTCCCAAGAGACCCAGTACTTC. J is TRBJ2-5 and V is TRBV9; unclear D gene. Trimming cost V 1 base and J 1 base, with 5 bases left between them. The CDR3 contains 13 residues. From germline, CDR1 is SGDLS and CDR2 YYNGEE.

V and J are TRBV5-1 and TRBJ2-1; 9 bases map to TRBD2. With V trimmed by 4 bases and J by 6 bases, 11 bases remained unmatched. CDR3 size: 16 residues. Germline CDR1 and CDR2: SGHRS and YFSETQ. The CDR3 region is CASSPLGGGRVNEQFF. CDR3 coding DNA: TGCGCCAGCAGCCCCCTAGGTGGCGGGAGGGTCAATGAGCAGTTCTTC.

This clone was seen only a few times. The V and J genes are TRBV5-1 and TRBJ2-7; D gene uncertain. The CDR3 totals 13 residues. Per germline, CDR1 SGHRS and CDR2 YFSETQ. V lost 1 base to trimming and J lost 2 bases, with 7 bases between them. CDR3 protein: CASSLPSTYEQYF. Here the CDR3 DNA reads TGCGCCAGCAGCTTGCCCAGTACCTACGAGCAGTACTTC.

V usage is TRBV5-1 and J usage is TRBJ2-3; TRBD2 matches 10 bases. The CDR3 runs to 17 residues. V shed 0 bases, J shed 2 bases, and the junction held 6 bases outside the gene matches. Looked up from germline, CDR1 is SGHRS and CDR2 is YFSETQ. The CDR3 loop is CASSLEILAGVTDTQYF. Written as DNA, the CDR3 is TGCGCCAGCAGCTTGGAGATCCTAGCGGGGGTCACAGATACGCAGTATTTT.

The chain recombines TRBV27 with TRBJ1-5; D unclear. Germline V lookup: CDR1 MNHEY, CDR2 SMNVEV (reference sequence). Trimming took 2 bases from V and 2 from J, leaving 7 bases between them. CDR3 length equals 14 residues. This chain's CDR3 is CASSLRKGNQPQHF. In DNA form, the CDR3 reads TGTGCCAGCAGTTTAAGAAAGGGCAATCAGCCCCAGCATTTT.

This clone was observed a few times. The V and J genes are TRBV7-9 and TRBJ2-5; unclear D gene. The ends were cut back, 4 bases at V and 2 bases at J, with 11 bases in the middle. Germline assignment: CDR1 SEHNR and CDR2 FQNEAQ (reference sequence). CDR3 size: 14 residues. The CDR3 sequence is CASSSLDLQETQYF. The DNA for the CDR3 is TGTGCCAGCAGCTCCCTAGACTTACAAGAGACCCAGTACTTC.

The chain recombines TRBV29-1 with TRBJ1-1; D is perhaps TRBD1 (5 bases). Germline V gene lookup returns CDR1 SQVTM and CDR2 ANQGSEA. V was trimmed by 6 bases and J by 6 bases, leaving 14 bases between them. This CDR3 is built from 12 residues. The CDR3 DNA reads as TGCAGCGTGGGGGAGCCCCTGGCTGAAGCTTTCTTT. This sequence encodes CSVGEPLAEAFF.

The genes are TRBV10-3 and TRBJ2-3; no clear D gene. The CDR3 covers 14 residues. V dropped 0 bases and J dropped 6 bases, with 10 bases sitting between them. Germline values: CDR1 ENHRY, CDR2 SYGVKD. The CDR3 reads CAISESPGRDTQYF. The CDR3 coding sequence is TGTGCCATCAGTGAGTCGCCCGGCCGGGATACGCAGTATTTT.

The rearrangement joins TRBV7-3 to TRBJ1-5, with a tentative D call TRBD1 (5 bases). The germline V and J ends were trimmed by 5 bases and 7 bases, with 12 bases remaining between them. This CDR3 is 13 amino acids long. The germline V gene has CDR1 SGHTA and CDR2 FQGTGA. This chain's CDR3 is CASSIDRSQPQHF. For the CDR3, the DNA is TGTGCCAGCAGCATCGACAGATCCCAGCCCCAGCATTTT.

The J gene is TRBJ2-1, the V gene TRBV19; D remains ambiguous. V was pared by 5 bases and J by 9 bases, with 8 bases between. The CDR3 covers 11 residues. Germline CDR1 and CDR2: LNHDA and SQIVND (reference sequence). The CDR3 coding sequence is TGTGCCAGTAGTCCAGGCAGTGAGCAGTTCTTC. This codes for CASSPGSEQFF. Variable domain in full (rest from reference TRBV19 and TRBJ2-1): DGGITQSPKYLFRKEGQNVTLSCEQNLNHDAMYWYRQDPGQGLRLIYYSQIVNDFQKGDIAEGYSVSREKKESFPLTVTSAQKNPTAFYLCASSPGSEQFFGPGTRLTVL.

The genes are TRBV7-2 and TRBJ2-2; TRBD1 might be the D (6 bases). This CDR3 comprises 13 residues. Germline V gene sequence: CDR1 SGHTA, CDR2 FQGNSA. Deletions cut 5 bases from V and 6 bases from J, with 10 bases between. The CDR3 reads CASSVQGPGELFF. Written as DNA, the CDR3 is TGTGCCAGCAGCGTACAGGGCCCCGGGGAGCTGTTTTTT.

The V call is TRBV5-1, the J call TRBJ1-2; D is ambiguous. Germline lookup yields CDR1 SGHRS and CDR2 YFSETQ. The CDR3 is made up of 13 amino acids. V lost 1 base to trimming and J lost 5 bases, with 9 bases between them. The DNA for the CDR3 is TGCGCCAGCAGCTTGAGTCCGCAGTATGGCTACACCTTC. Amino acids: CASSLSPQYGYTF.

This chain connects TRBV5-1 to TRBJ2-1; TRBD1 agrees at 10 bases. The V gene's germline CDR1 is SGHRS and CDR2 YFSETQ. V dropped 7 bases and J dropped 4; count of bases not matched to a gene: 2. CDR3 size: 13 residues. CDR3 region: CASGTGVYNEQFF. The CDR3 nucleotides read TGCGCCAGCGGGACAGGGGTGTACAATGAGCAGTTCTTC.

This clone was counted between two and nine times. The CDR3 loop reads CASSESRPGQGAGGYTF. As DNA, the CDR3 is TGCGCCAGCAGTGAGTCGAGACCGGGACAGGGGGCAGGTGGCTACACCTTC. V is TRBV10-1 and J is TRBJ1-2; 12 bases map to TRBD1. This CDR3 spans 17 amino acids. From germline, CDR1 is WNHNN and CDR2 SYGVQD (reference sequence). The V and J ends lost 0 bases and 7 bases, in that order; junction bases with no gene match: 9.

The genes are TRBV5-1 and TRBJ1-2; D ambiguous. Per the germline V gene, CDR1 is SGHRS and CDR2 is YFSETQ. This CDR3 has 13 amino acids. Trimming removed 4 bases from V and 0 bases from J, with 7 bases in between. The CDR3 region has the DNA TGCGCCAGCAGCAGCAAAGCTAACTATGGCTACACCTTC. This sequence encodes CASSSKANYGYTF.

The CDR3 spells CASSPGTGVSGANVLTF. CDR3 sequence (DNA): TGTGCCAGCTCACCCGGGACAGGGGTCTCTGGGGCCAACGTCCTGACTTTC. The chain links TRBV18 to TRBJ2-6; TRBD1 matches at 10 bases. Germline values: CDR1 KGHSH, CDR2 LQKENI. The CDR3 loop spans 17 amino acids. J was trimmed by 0 bases and V by 3 bases; bases with no gene match: 2.

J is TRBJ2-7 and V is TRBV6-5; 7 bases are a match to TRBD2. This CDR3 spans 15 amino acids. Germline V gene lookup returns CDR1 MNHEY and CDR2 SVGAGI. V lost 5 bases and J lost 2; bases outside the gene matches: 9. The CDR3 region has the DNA TGTGCCAGCAGTCGTGTGGGAGGGACTCCCTACGAGCAGTACTTC. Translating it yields CASSRVGGTPYEQYF.

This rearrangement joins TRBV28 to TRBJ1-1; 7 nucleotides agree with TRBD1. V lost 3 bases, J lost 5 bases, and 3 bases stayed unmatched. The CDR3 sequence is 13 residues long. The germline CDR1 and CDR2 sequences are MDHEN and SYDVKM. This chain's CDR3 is CASSFGGQTEAFF. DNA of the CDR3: TGTGCCAGCAGTTTCGGGGGACAGACTGAAGCTTTCTTT.